The 22 T cell receptor beta chains given below trace back to one sample, sequenced in a study of blood T cell repertoires in COVID-19. Sequencing was performed with immunoSEQ multiplex PCR; in TCRdb, only in-frame clones are kept and a portion is missing. The sample shows approximately 190,000 clones, approximately 86% of them seen only once. Sequenced: PBMCs or T cells enriched from blood (not recorded which). Receptor source: a woman aged 60-75 years with acute COVID-19.

A word on this clone: Distinct nucleotide sequences in the sample also encode this CDR3. V is TRBV7-8 and J is TRBJ2-5; D is undetermined. CDR3 length: 12 amino acids. The ends were cut back, 2 bases at V and 4 bases at J, with 5 bases in the middle. CDR1 and CDR2 (germline): SGHVS, FQNEAQ. CDR3 amino acids: CASSLNRETQYF. The CDR3 DNA follows: TGTGCCAGCAGCTTAAACAGAGAGACCCAGTACTTC.

This clone was picked up a small number of times. The chain couples TRBV6-2 or TRBV6-3 to TRBJ1-5; D remains unclear. Germline loops: CDR1 MNHEY, CDR2 SVGEGT. V lost 5 bases and J 4 bases, leaving 12 bases between the germline ends. This CDR3 has 14 amino acids. As DNA, the CDR3 is TGTGCCAGCAGTCGCGGAAGTGGGAATCAGCCCCAGCATTTT. The encoded protein is CASSRGSGNQPQHF.

The chain uses TRBV12-3 or TRBV12-4 and TRBJ1-2, with D possibly TRBD1 on 6 matching bases. The CDR3 runs 13 residues. Trimming left V 5 bases short and J 7 bases short, with 14 bases between. As DNA, the CDR3 is TGTGCCAGCAGTCTCCAGGGGACGAGTGGCTACACCTTC. Translated, it gives CASSLQGTSGYTF.

The chain uses TRBV3-1 (or the pseudogene TRBV3-2) and TRBJ1-2, with TRBD1 matching 8 bases. This CDR3 is built from 17 residues. Germline V gene data show CDR1 as LGHDT and CDR2 as YNNKEL (reference sequence). The V segment lost 1 base and the J segment 1 base; nucleotides outside the gene matches: 8. The CDR3: CASSQVFRGQGNYGYTF. The CDR3 DNA sequence: TGTGCCAGCAGCCAAGTGTTCCGCGGACAGGGTAACTATGGCTACACCTTC.

This clone was recorded a few times. V gene TRBV11-2 combines with J gene TRBJ1-6, with 9 bases matching TRBD1. The CDR3 length is 15 residues. Germline V gene data show CDR1 as SGHAT and CDR2 as FQNNGV. The V gene end was trimmed by 3 bases and the J gene end by 9 bases; junction bases not matched to a gene: 6. The CDR3 sequence is CASSFGTGFSSPLHF. DNA of the CDR3: TGTGCCAGCAGCTTTGGGACAGGGTTTTCTTCACCCCTCCACTTT.

The chain carries TRBV4-1 and TRBJ1-3; D not certain. The germline V gene has CDR1 MGHRA and CDR2 YSYEKL. The length of the CDR3 is 15 residues. Deletions cut 2 bases from V and 0 bases from J, with 8 bases between. The CDR3 DNA is TGCGCCAGCAGCCAACGCGGGGTCTCTGGAAACACCATATATTTT. It yields the protein CASSQRGVSGNTIYF.

Of note for this clone: An end of the junction differs from the germline gene, which may be a read error. This chain joins TRBV7-2 and TRBJ1-1, with TRBD1 matching over 9 bases. This CDR3 spans 12 amino acids. In germline, CDR1 is SGHTA, CDR2 FQGNSA. CDR3 sequence: CANSVQGATAFF. CDR3 bases: TGTGCCAACAGCGTACAGGGGGCAACAGCTTTCTTT.

CDR3 bases: TGTGCCAGCAGTCGACAGGGGGCGGACAGCTACACCTTC. Its translation: CASSRQGADSYTF. J is TRBJ1-2 and V is TRBV12-3 or TRBV12-4; 10 bases align to TRBD1. CDR3 length equals 13 residues. Trimming cost V 5 bases and J 9 bases; bases outside gene matches: 6.

This clone has only a few counts. This chain joins TRBV5-8 and TRBJ1-6; D remains ambiguous. The ends were cut back, 2 bases at V and 13 bases at J, with 10 bases in the middle. Germline assignment: CDR1 SGHTS and CDR2 YDEGEE. This CDR3 region has 12 residues. The CDR3, as DNA: TGTGCCAGCAGCTTCTACCCTTCCCCCCTCCACTTT. As protein: CASSFYPSPLHF.

The chain is built from TRBV5-1 and TRBJ2-5; D possibly corresponds to TRBD2 (6 bases). The CDR3 is made up of 14 amino acids. The V end was cut by 4 bases, the J end by 4 bases, with 14 bases between. CDR1 is SGHRS and CDR2 is YFSETQ in the germline V gene. The CDR3, as DNA: TGCGCCAGCAGCAGACTAGTTCATCGAGAGACCCAGTACTTC. Residues: CASSRLVHRETQYF.

The chain uses TRBV28 and TRBJ1-2, with a tentative D call TRBD1 (5 bases). The V end was cut by 3 bases, the J end by 4 bases, with 12 bases between. This CDR3 spans 14 amino acids. Per the germline V gene, CDR1 is MDHEN and CDR2 is SYDVKM. CDR3 in DNA: TGTGCCAGCAGTTTTCAAGACAGCCTCTATGGCTACACCTTC. Residues: CASSFQDSLYGYTF.

In its sample, this clone was seen a few times. The genes are TRBV29-1 and TRBJ1-5, with TRBD1 matching over 8 bases. The CDR3 consists of 13 residues. CDR1 is SQVTM, CDR2 ANQGSEA, per germline. J was trimmed by 3 bases and V by 7 bases; bases with no gene match: 5. The CDR3 here is CSAGTGFNQPQHF. CDR3 sequence (DNA): TGCAGCGCCGGGACAGGATTCAATCAGCCCCAGCATTTT.

The V call is TRBV6-5, the J call TRBJ1-5; TRBD1 matches at 8 bases. V shed 6 bases and J 4 bases; nucleotides not matched to a gene: 2. The germline V gene has CDR1 MNHEY and CDR2 SVGAGI. The CDR3 is 13 amino acids. The CDR3, as DNA: TGTGCCAGCAGGCGACAGGGGAATCAGCCCCAGCATTTT. It encodes CASRRQGNQPQHF.

This chain connects TRBV19 to TRBJ1-5; D might be TRBD1 (5 bases). With 0 bases removed from V and 7 bases from J, the gap between germline ends came to 31 bases. Germline V gives CDR1 LNHDA, CDR2 SQIVND (reference sequence). The CDR3 covers 21 residues. The DNA for the CDR3 is TGTGCCAGTAGTATAGATAATCCCCTCTCCGCGGGACGGCGGACCCAACAGCCCCAGCATTTT. Its protein product is CASSIDNPLSAGRRTQQPQHF.

This clone was seen only a few times. This chain connects TRBV5-1 to TRBJ1-2; TRBD1 matches 7 bases. Trimming took 4 bases from V and 8 from J; bases not matched to a gene: 11. This CDR3 is 14 amino acids long. CDR1 is SGHRS, CDR2 YFSETQ, per germline. The CDR3 DNA is TGCGCCAGCAGCCCGGGGACAGAAGGAGGAGGCTACACCTTC. Residues: CASSPGTEGGGYTF.

The chain joins TRBV27 to TRBJ1-6; D gene unclear. Germline V CDR1 and CDR2: MNHEY, SMNVEV (reference sequence). The CDR3 extends over 13 amino acids. The ends were cut back, 7 bases at V and 7 bases at J, with 11 bases in the middle. The CDR3 spells CASTGFPNSPLHF. The CDR3 coding sequence is TGTGCCAGCACGGGGTTTCCAAATTCACCCCTCCACTTT.

The rearrangement joins TRBV5-1 to TRBJ1-2; TRBD1 matches 9 bases. The germline CDR1 and CDR2 sequences are SGHRS and YFSETQ. CDR3 size: 17 residues. Germline trimming cut 1 base from V and 2 bases from J; bases unmatched to any gene: 9. The CDR3 here is CASSLRVGTGNNYGYTF. DNA of the CDR3: TGCGCCAGCAGCTTGAGGGTAGGGACAGGGAACAACTATGGCTACACCTTC.

This rearrangement joins TRBV25-1 to TRBJ2-3, with D maybe TRBD1 (6 bases). Per the germline V gene, CDR1 is MGHDK and CDR2 is SYGVNS. V lost 11 bases to trimming and J lost 3 bases, with 12 bases between them. This CDR3 has 12 residues. CDR3: CALGASTDTQYF. The CDR3 DNA reads as TGTGCCTTGGGGGCTAGTACAGATACGCAGTATTTT.

The chain carries TRBV9 and TRBJ2-2; D uncertain. CDR1 and CDR2 from the germline V gene are SGDLS and YYNGEE. The CDR3 extends over 16 amino acids. V lost 0 bases and J lost 1, with 10 bases in between. The CDR3 protein is CASSVGGRRNTGELFF. CDR3 coding DNA: TGTGCCAGCAGCGTAGGTGGAAGGAGGAACACCGGGGAGCTGTTTTTT.

The rearrangement links TRBV7-9 to TRBJ2-3; 8 bases line up with TRBD2. Germline V CDR1 and CDR2: SEHNR, FQNEAQ (reference sequence). V was clipped by 3 bases and J by 9 bases; unmatched bases: 17. The CDR3 loop spans 17 amino acids. In DNA, the CDR3 is TGTGCCAGCAGCTTCCCGGGGGCGGGGGGCCTCCGGAGGACGCAGTATTTT. Protein: CASSFPGAGGLRRTQYF.

Written as DNA, the CDR3 is TGTGCCAGCAGTGACGCGGGGGACACTGAAGCTTTCTTT. Amino acids: CASSDAGDTEAFF. This chain joins TRBV2 and TRBJ1-1; perhaps TRBD1 as D (5 bases). The CDR3 has 13 residues. CDR1 and CDR2 (germline): SNHLY, FYNNEI. V lost 3 bases and J 3 bases, leaving 8 bases between the germline ends.

This clone has only one observation. The J gene is TRBJ1-6, the V gene TRBV25-1; a possible D gene is TRBD1 (6 bases). Trimming cost V 8 bases and J 9 bases, with 17 bases left between them. The germline CDR1 and CDR2 sequences are MGHDK and SYGVNS. This CDR3 is built from 14 residues. DNA of the CDR3: TGTGCCAGCTCTCCGGAACAGGGACGTTCACCCCTCCACTTT. Protein sequence: CASSPEQGRSPLHF.